This TCR beta chain was sequenced for a study of CD8 T cells in Susac syndrome. With random hexamers, roughly 0.5 to 1 ug RNA was reverse transcribed. Coverage of TCR beta CDR3 amplification by immunoSEQ multiplex PCR extended to 54 Vbeta and 13 Jbeta. A single record per CDR3 protein comes from TCRdb applying MiXCR to the immunoSEQ multiplex PCR reads. Of some 180,000 distinct CDR3 sequences listed, roughly 92% are singletons. Germline values: CDR1 DFQATT, CDR2 SNEGSKA (reference sequence). V gave up 8 bases and J gave up 5 bases; unmatched junction bases: 9. CDR3 length: 13 amino acids. The chain combines TRBV20-1 with TRBJ2-7; TRBD2 matches at 10 bases. The sequencing input was CD4+ T cells from PBMCs. This receptor was identified in a human donor in good health. CDR3 sequence (DNA): TGCAGTACCAAGCGGGGGGGCCCCAACGAGCAGTACTTC. Amino acid sequence: CSTKRGGPNEQYF.